The rows below give T cell receptor beta chains drawn from one sample of a study of identical twins. MiXCR was run by TCRdb on the 5' RACE reads, yielding one entry per CDR3 protein. In the table there are roughly 200,000 distinct CDR3 sequences, 7.5% of which are singletons. A further study also used this sample, focusing on yellow fever vaccine responses in identical twins.

Sample: memory (CD45RO+) T cells sorted from blood. Every receptor here comes from a woman aged 18-29 years in good health. Both conserved end residues are trimmed from each CDR3.

TRBJ2-5	TRBV29-1	SVEDTNQETQY
TRBJ2-7	TRBV2	ASSFPGTEQY
TRBJ2-5	TRBV20-1	SASRTSGLVSQY
TRBJ2-7	TRBV5-1	ASSFDRLSYEQY
TRBJ2-3	TRBV7-2	ASSQKAGGISTDTQY
TRBJ1-2	TRBV28	DSSEMASGRGGYT
TRBJ2-1	TRBV28	ASSLRVTRGLYNEQF
TRBJ1-3	TRBV6-5	ATSFMSGGNTIY
TRBJ1-5	TRBV6-1	ASSDGENQPQH
TRBJ2-7	TRBV20-1	SAKTSGRPSYEQY
TRBJ2-7	TRBV20-1	SARPGLTYEQY
TRBJ2-2	TRBV14	ASSLPDSGELF
TRBJ2-1	TRBV11-2	ASSPPWGSGGDYNEQF
TRBJ2-3	TRBV5-8	ASSLITRGRDTQY
TRBJ2-1	TRBV5-1	ASSWGLVAAEEQF
TRBJ2-1	TRBV7-9	ASSLVPGGLDEQF
TRBJ1-2	TRBV3-1	ASSQREGQGDGYT
TRBJ2-6	TRBV19	ASSILGSGANVLT
TRBJ2-1	TRBV5-6	ASSLGKGLAYNEQF
TRBJ1-5	TRBV7-2	ASTLDGHQH
TRBJ2-7	TRBV2	ASSGYSYEQY
TRBJ2-7	TRBV4-1	ASSQEGQGAREQY
TRBJ2-5	TRBV19	ASRRLAGDQETQY
TRBJ2-5	TRBV12-3/TRBV12-4	ASSSLSTGGVETQY
TRBJ2-4	TRBV5-8	ASSKLLAKNIQY
TRBJ2-7	TRBV3-1	ASSQEPERQQY
TRBJ2-2	TRBV3-1	ASSRGTSANTGELF
TRBJ1-1	TRBV14	ASSIGRNTEAF